Included here is one T cell receptor beta chain sequence, with context. Its antigen is not identified. A sample-barcoded 5' primer and a J-beta primer mix were used in a second PCR of roughly 6 to 11 cycles. Each of the cDNA molecules was tagged by a template-switch adaptor with 12 random nucleotides. TCRdb recomputed calls from the 5' RACE reads with MiXCR, one row per CDR3 protein. The sample lists some 670,000 distinct CDR3 sequences; over 40% were seen once. The data derive from a study of blood T cells in healthy people across ages. Overall study results and limits: Age advanced and TCR beta diversity per million T cells fell, roughly linearly.

The CDR3 contains 15 residues. The V end lost 3 bases, the J end lost 4 bases, and 13 bases lay between the germline ends. Germline V CDR1 and CDR2: MNHEY, SMNVEV (reference sequence). Per sample, no less than 5.5 micrograms of total RNA were extracted. Sequenced: blood. The chain links TRBV27 to TRBJ2-1; a possible D gene is TRBD1 (6 bases). The TCR originated in a woman at least 80 years old in good health. CDR3 loop: CASSFDVRGYNEQFF. CDR3 DNA sequence: TGTGCCAGCAGTTTTGATGTGAGGGGGTACAATGAGCAGTTCTTC.